This is a list of T cell receptor beta chains from one sample in a study of blood T cells in healthy people across ages. TCRdb reprocessed the 5' RACE reads with MiXCR, giving one entry per CDR3 protein. The sample holds 700,000 to 950,000 distinct CDR3 sequences, approximately 43% seen once. Material for sequencing was blood. The receptors were sampled from a woman aged 55-75 years in good health. Each CDR3 is given without its conserved first and last residue. The D gene is left open where the match is weak.

TRBJ1-2 | TRBD1 | TRBV20-1 | SAPRQGLYGYT
TRBJ2-7 | NA | TRBV20-1 | SARDLGVGGRFSYEQY
TRBJ2-5 | NA | TRBV4-2 | ASSQGVYPAGETQY
TRBJ2-7 | TRBD2 | TRBV6-2/TRBV6-3 | ASSPGTSGSGSEQY
TRBJ2-7 | TRBD2 | TRBV20-1 | SALYGLAPNEQY
TRBJ1-6 | TRBD1 | TRBV6-6 | ASSSSGQGNSPLH
TRBJ1-2 | TRBD1 | TRBV5-6 | ASSLFGTGDNYGYT
TRBJ2-7 | NA | TRBV5-1 | ASSRRPGDYEQY
TRBJ2-5 | NA | TRBV20-1 | SAGPPSVSQETQY
TRBJ1-5 | NA | TRBV20-1 | SVQQGAGQPQH
TRBJ2-1 | TRBD2 | TRBV7-3 | ASSPVASGRGNEQF
TRBJ1-4 | NA | TRBV29-1 | SAEDQEKLF
TRBJ2-7 | NA | TRBV25-1 | ASSGRGGRLYEQY
TRBJ2-3 | NA | TRBV12-3/TRBV12-4 | ASSLSGRDPDTQY
NA | TRBD2 | TRBV7-9 | ASSSGTIRYEQY
TRBJ2-5 | NA | TRBV27 | ASSRITRETQY
TRBJ2-1 | TRBD2 | TRBV7-3 | ASSSGSSGGGRNEQF
TRBJ2-1 | TRBD1 | TRBV10-3 | AISEATGVPEQF
TRBJ2-7 | NA | TRBV20-1 | SARVTYEQY
TRBJ2-4 | TRBD1 | TRBV27 | ASRRQGEVTFEQY
TRBJ2-1 | TRBD2 | TRBV9 | ASSVGASGDASYNEQF
NA | TRBD2 | TRBV20-1 | SAILSGRAETQY
TRBJ2-5 | NA | TRBV12-3/TRBV12-4 | ASRGWGSKGLQETQY
NA | NA | TRBV7-9 | ASRIEGGSQETQF
TRBJ2-7 | TRBD2 | TRBV28 | ACRGVPSYEQY
TRBJ2-3 | TRBD2 | TRBV20-1 | STRTTSGITDTQY
TRBJ2-6 | TRBD2 | TRBV20-1 | SSRGGALSGANVLT